This record covers a single T cell receptor beta chain. Its antigen target is currently unknown. No much larger clone is present one base from it, and per-base qualities are unavailable. The sample is drawn from a study of vaccination effects on CD4 cells after COVID-19 (dated by TCRdb to the early 2020s). About the study as a whole: Participants received two doses of either the BNT162b2 or the mRNA-1273 mRNA SARS-CoV-2 vaccine. Altogether, around 11 COVID-19 convalescent patients and a handful of SARS-CoV-2-naive healthy vaccine recipients made up the full study. Cultures from other donors in the study were sequenced with the Oncomine TCR Beta short-read assay on an Illumina iSeq 100. SARS-CoV-2 spike-specific CD4+ TCR repertoires were compared before and after mRNA vaccination in COVID-19 convalescent patients and in infection-naive vaccine recipients. Results the study describes overall, beyond this receptor: In healthy vaccine recipients, vaccine-induced clones were almost all SARS-CoV-2 mono-reactive, with only 1 of 255 cross-reactive with common cold coronaviruses. The study was limited by a small number of convalescent patients, and early post-infection timepoints were lacking. At late post-vaccination timepoints, both infection-induced and vaccine-induced clones showed marked clonal contraction, consistent with waning T cell responses.

CDR1 SGDLS and CDR2 YYNGEE are derived from the germline V gene. V loses 0 bases of germline sequence and J loses 7 bases, and the interval between the two ends is 13 bases. The cysteine opens and the phenylalanine closes a CDR3 of 15 amino acids. Only the CDR3 part of the read is kept: 45 bases, read in frame from the first base. Library method: the immunoSEQ multiplex PCR assay. DNA from the cultured and isolated CD4+ T cells underwent TCR beta CDR3 sequencing. From the authors' description of their analysis: The analysis removed non-productive TCR sequences, trimmed reads to the CDR3 region, and retained only CDR3s that were 7 or more amino acids long. Antigen-specific clonotypes were identified using the MANAFEST web app by comparison of expansion in peptide wells against reference cultures. Positive clones required FDR<0.05 expansion versus reference and all other wells, odds ratio above 5, and frequency above 0.1% in two replicate wells. Cross-reactive clonotypes were defined as significantly expanded in SARS-CoV-2 spike wells and in at least one common cold coronavirus spike condition. Using the stringdist R package, CDR3 similarity was measured by Levenshtein distance, and unrooted trees were constructed with ape in R 3.6.1. The clones in this table, taken by TCRdb from immuneACCESS, are in-frame only. Not every clone is retained; where verified, under half of the shortfall comes from an unresolved V gene, and the cause of the rest is unknown. Clonal size and the V and J genes are those of that table, whereas D and trimming came from the DNA. The table for this sample lists fewer than 65,000 clones; about four fifths of them were counted only once. The leading ten clones occupy under 3% of the sample.

In the ViraFEST assay, PBMC were stimulated with viral peptide pools, and antigen-specific CD4+ T cell clonotypes were then identified by expansion using TCR sequencing. After roughly 11 days of culture, CD4+ T cells were isolated with the EasySep CD4+ T cell isolation kit. The absence of prior SARS-CoV-2 infection in healthy vaccine recipients was confirmed by negative nucleocapsid antibodies before and after vaccination. Each well held around 2 million PBMC cultured in IMDM containing approximately 5% human AB serum, roughly 10 IU/ml IL-2 and gentamicin, along with 8 to 10 ug/ml peptides. Half of the culture medium was replaced with fresh IL-2-containing medium on days 3 and 7. Unless noted otherwise, every peptide stimulation condition was grown in triplicate wells. PBMC were separated from whole blood using Ficoll-Paque Plus gradient centrifugation and were then either cryopreserved at -140C or used fresh. Overlapping peptide pools spanned the spike proteins of SARS-CoV-2 and the common cold coronaviruses HCoV-NL63, HCoV-OC43 and HCoV-229E. The QIAamp micro DNA kit was used to extract genomic DNA from the cultured CD4+ T cells.

The sequence was obtained from a human donor who received a COVID-19 vaccine. Sequencing was performed on CD4+ T cells from PBMCs cultured with HCoV-229E spike peptides, taken before COVID-19 vaccination. The cell subset or site tag for this specimen amounts to: HCoV-229E spike overlapping peptide pool stimulation. The sequence is built from TRBV9 and TRBJ1-4; a weak D assignment points to TRBD1 (5 bases agree). The sequence in DNA is TGTGCCAGCAGCGTAGATGGGGGTCTGGGTGAAAAACTGTTTTTT. This encodes CASSVDGGLGEKLFF.